This T cell receptor beta chain was captured by sequencing in a study of T cells in Graves' hyperthyroidism and ophthalmopathy. Study-level information: The authors collected peripheral blood at initial diagnosis, before any treatment.

Exclusion of patients followed from uncontrolled infection, other autoimmune disease, pregnancy or lactation. This clonotype was picked up many times. Amplification of TCR beta CDR3 regions was performed using RNA transcripts as template. The TCR CDR3 was amplified in a first-round RT-PCR using the HTBI primer set. A single record per CDR3 protein comes from TCRdb applying MiXCR to the multiplex PCR reads. The repertoire consists of about 610,000 distinct CDR3 sequences, with 16% occurring once and the leading ten covering roughly 3.4%. Trimming took off 2 bases at V and 1 base at J, with 9 bases between the two ends. The germline V gene encodes CDR1 MNHEY and CDR2 SVGAGI. The CDR3 is 14 amino acids.

The rearrangement joins TRBV6-5 to TRBJ2-7; D is uncertain. Sequencing was performed on blood. This TCR came from a woman aged 40 to 50 with Graves' ophthalmopathy. The CDR3 protein is CASSYLGGSYEQYF. The CDR3 DNA reads TGTGCCAGCAGTTACCTGGGTGGTTCCTACGAGCAGTACTTC.